This T cell receptor (beta chain) was sequenced in a study of blood T cells in healthy people across ages. Study-wide results and limits: More naive CD4+ cells and higher diversity were found in long-lived than in aged donors. Diversity of TCR beta correlated strongly with naive T cell percentage.

A J-beta primer mix and a sample-barcoded 5' primer were used in a second PCR of about 7 to 11 cycles. TCRdb analysed the 5' RACE reads with MiXCR anew, one entry per CDR3 protein. The data show 1,100,000 or so distinct CDR3 sequences, under 55% seen once. This clonotype was seen a few times. The antigen is not known. The CDR3 covers 13 residues. Trimming cost V 5 bases and J 6 bases; bases outside gene matches: 6. Germline CDR1 reads SGDLS; CDR2 reads YYNGEE. The origin of this receptor is an older woman in good health. Sequenced input: blood. This sequence joins TRBV9 and TRBJ2-3; 7 nucleotides agree with TRBD2. Here the CDR3 DNA reads TGTGCCAGCAGAGCCAGCGGGACGGATACGCAGTATTTT. The encoded protein is CASRASGTDTQYF. Using reference TRBV9 and TRBJ2-3 for the parts outside the CDR3, the full variable domain is DSGVTQTPKHLITATGQRVTLRCSPRSGDLSVYWYQQSLDQGLQFLIQYYNGEERAKGNILERFSAQQFPDLHSELNLSSLELGDSALYFCASRASGTDTQYFGPGTRLTVL.